This TCR beta chain was captured in a study of blood T cell repertoires in COVID-19. Study context: Researchers got acute and convalescent COVID-19 samples from the United States, Italy and Spain. T cells, B-cell-depleted T cells, or PBMCs supplied cDNA or gDNA.

CDR1 and CDR2 (germline): MDHEN, SYDVKM. The CDR3 extends over 13 amino acids. After removal of 10 bases from V and 9 bases from J, the junction contained 7 bases not matched to a gene. Study processing details: By means of reference gene primer amplification, nucleated cell counts were estimated. The assay was immunoSEQ multiplex PCR, and TCRdb's table has in-frame clones only and misses some. The DNA gave D and trimming, while V, J and clone size come from that table. The sample consists of a few hundred thousand clones, about 89% of them appearing once. V gene TRBV28 combines with J gene TRBJ1-6; TRBD1 matches at 9 bases. Material for sequencing was peripheral blood. The sequence came from a man aged 30 to 39 with acute or convalescent COVID-19. The CDR3: CATGTGNSSPLHF. In nucleotides, the CDR3 is TGTGCCACGGGGACAGGGAATTCTTCACCCCTCCACTTT.